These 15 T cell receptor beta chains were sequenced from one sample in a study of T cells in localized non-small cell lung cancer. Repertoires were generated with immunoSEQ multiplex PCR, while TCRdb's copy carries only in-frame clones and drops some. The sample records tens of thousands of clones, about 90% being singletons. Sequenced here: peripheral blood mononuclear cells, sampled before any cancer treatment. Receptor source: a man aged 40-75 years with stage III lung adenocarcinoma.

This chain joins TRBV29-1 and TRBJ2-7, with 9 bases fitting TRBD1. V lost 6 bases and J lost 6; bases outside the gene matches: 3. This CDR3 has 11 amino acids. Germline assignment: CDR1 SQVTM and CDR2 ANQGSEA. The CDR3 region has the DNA TGCAGCGTCTTGGACAGGGGCGAGCAGTACTTC. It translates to CSVLDRGEQYF.

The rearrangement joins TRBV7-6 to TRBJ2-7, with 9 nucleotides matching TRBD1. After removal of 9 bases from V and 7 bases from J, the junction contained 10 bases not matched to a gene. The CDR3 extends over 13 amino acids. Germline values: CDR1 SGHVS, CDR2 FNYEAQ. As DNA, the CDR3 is TGTGCCAGGCCAATTATGACAGGGGGTGAGCAGTACTTC. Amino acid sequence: CARPIMTGGEQYF.

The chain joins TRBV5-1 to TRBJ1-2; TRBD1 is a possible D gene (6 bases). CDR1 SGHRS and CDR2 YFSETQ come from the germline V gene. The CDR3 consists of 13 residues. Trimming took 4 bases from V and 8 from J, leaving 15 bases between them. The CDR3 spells CASSDTTGNGYTF. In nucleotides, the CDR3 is TGCGCCAGCAGCGACACAACAGGGAACGGCTACACCTTC.

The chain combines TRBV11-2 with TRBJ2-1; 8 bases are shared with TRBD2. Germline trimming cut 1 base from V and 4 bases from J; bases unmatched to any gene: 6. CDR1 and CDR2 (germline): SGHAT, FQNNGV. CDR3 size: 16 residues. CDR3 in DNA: TGTGCCAGCAGCTTAGGCCCCCAGCGGGGGTACAATGAGCAGTTCTTC. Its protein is CASSLGPQRGYNEQFF.

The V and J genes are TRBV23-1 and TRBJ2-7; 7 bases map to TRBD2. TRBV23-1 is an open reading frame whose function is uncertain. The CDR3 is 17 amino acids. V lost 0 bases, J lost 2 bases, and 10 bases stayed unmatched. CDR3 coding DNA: TGCGCCAGCAGTCAATCGGAGGGGAGGGAGATGACCTACGAGCAGTACTTC. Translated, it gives CASSQSEGREMTYEQYF.

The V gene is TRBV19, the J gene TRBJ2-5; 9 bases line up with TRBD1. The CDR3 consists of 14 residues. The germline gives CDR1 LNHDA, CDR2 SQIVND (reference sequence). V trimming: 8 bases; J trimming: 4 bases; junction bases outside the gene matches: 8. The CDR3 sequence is CASRQQGAGETQYF. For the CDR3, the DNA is TGTGCCAGTCGACAACAGGGGGCCGGAGAGACCCAGTACTTC.

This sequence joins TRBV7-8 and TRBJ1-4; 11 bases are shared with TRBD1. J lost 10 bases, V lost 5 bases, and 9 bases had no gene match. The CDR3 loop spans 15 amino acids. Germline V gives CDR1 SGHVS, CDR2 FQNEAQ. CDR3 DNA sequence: TGTGCCAGCAGCCTTAGCGGACAGGGGGCGGCAAAACTGTTTTTT. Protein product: CASSLSGQGAAKLFF.

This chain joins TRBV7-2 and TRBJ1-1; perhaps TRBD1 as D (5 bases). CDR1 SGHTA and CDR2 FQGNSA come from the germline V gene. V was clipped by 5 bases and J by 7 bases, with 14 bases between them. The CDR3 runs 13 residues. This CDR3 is CASSTRDIGEAFF. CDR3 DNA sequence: TGTGCCAGCAGCACCAGGGATATTGGTGAAGCTTTCTTT.

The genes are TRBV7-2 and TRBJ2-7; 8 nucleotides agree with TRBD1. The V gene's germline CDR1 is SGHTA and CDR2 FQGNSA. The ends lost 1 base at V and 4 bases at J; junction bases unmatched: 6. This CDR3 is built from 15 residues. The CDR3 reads CASSLGSGQGYEQYF. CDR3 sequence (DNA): TGTGCCAGCAGCTTAGGTTCCGGACAGGGATACGAGCAGTACTTC.

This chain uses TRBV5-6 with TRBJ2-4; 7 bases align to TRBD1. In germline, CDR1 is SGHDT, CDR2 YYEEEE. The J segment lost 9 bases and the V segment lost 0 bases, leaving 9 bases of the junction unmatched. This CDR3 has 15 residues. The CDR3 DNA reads TGTGCCAGCAGCTTGGTAGGTTCAGGGGGAATCATTCAGTACTTC. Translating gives CASSLVGSGGIIQYF. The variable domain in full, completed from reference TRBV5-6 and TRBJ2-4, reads DAGVTQSPTHLIKTRGQQVTLRCSPKSGHDTVSWYQQALGQGPQFIFQYYEEEERQRGNFPDRFSGHQFPNYSSELNVNALLLGDSALYLCASSLVGSGGIIQYFGAGTRLSVL.

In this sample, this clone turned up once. The CDR3 reads CASSQVRGYEQYF. Written as DNA, the CDR3 is TGCGCCAGCAGCCAAGTTAGGGGCTACGAGCAGTACTTC. This chain connects TRBV4-1 to TRBJ2-7; D perhaps matches TRBD1 (5 bases). The CDR3 sequence is 13 residues long. The V end lost 1 base, the J end lost 3 bases, and 7 bases lay between the germline ends. Germline loops: CDR1 MGHRA, CDR2 YSYEKL.

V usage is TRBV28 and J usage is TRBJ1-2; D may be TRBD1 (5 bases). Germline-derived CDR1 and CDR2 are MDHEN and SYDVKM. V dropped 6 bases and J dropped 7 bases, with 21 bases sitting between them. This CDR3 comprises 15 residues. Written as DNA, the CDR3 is TGTGCCAGCAGCCAACCGGTTCAGGGTAAACGTGGCTACACCTTC. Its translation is CASSQPVQGKRGYTF.

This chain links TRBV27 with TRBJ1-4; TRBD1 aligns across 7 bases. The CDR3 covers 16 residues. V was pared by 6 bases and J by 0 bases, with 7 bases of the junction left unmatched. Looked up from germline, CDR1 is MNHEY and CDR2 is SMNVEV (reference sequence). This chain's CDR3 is CASSMYRGATNEKLFF. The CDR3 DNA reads TGTGCCAGCAGCATGTACAGGGGCGCAACTAATGAAAAACTGTTTTTT.

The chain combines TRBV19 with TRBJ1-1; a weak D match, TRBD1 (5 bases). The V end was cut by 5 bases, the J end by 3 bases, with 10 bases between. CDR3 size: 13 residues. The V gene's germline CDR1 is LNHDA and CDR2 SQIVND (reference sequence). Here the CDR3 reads CASSDGGDTEAFF. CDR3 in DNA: TGTGCCAGTAGTGACGGGGGGGACACTGAAGCTTTCTTT.

The CDR3 coding sequence is TGTGCCAGCAGCTTACAATCGGGGATAAATTCACCCCTCCACTTT. It codes for CASSLQSGINSPLHF. The chain recombines TRBV5-4 with TRBJ1-6; no clear D. CDR1 is SGHNT and CDR2 is YYREEE in the germline V gene (reference sequence). CDR3 length equals 15 residues. The ends were cut back, 2 bases at V and 7 bases at J, with 13 bases in the middle.